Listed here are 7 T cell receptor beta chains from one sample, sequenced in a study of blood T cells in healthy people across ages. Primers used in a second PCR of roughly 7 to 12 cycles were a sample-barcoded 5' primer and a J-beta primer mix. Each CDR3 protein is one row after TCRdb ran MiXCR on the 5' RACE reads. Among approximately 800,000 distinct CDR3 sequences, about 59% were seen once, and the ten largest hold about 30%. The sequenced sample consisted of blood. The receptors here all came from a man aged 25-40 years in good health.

The CDR3 coding sequence is TGCAGTGCTAGAGTAAGAAGCAATCAGCCCCAGCATTTT. It codes for CSARVRSNQPQHF. The chain joins TRBV20-1 to TRBJ1-5; D ambiguous. CDR3 length: 13 amino acids. The V end was cut by 1 base, the J end by 1 base, with 5 bases between. Germline V CDR1 and CDR2: DFQATT, SNEGSKA (reference sequence).

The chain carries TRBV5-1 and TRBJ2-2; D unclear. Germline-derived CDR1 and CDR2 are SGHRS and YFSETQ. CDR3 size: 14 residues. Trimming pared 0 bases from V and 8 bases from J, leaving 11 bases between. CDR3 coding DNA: TGCGCCAGCAGCTTGGTGACGGAGAGGGGGGAGCTGTTTTTT. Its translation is CASSLVTERGELFF.

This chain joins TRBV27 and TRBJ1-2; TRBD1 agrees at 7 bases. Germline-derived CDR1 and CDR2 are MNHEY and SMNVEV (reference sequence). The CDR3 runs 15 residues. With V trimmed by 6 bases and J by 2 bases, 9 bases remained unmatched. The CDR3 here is CASRSRQGPNYGYTF. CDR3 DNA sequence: TGTGCCAGCAGGTCCAGACAGGGACCCAACTATGGCTACACCTTC.

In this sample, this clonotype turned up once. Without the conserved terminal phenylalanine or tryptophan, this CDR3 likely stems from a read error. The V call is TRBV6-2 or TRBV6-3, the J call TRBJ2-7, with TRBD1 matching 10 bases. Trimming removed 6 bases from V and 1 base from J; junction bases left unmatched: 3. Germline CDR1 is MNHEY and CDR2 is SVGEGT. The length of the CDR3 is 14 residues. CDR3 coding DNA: TGTGCCAGCAGAGGACAGGGGGAATCCTACGAGCAGTACTTG. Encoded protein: CASRGQGESYEQYL.

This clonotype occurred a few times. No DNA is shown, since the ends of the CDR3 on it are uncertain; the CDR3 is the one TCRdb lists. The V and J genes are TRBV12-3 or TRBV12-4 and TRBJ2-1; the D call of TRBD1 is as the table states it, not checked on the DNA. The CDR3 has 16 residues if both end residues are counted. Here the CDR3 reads CASSFGAGQGAGEQFF.

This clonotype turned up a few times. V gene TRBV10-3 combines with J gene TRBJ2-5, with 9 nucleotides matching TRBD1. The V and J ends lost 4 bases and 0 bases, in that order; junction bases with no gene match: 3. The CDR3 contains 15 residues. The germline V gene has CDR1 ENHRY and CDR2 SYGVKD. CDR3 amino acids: CAISVGTGYQETQYF. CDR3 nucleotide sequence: TGTGCCATCAGTGTAGGGACAGGGTACCAAGAGACCCAGTACTTC.

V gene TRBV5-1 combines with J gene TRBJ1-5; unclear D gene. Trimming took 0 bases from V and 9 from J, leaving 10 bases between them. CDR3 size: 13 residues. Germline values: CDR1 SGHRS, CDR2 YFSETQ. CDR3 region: CASSLEGRGPQHF. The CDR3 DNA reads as TGCGCCAGCAGCTTGGAAGGCCGGGGGCCCCAGCATTTT.